This TCR beta chain appears in the sequencing data of a study of shared clonotypes between healthy human individuals. Study conclusions and caveats: Shared across a handful of donors were around 5% of the naive CD4 clonotypes. An effect of sequencing depth on clonotype sharing among donors was expected. Apart from blood, nothing was sampled; tissue repertoires likely differ.

On this clone: The antigen remains undetermined.

CDR1 is SGHTA and CDR2 is FQGNSA in the germline V gene. The CDR3 covers 14 residues. V was shortened by 5 bases and J by 4 bases, with 11 bases between the two germline ends. Sequencing was performed with immunoSEQ multiplex PCR; in TCRdb, only in-frame clones are kept and a portion is missing. The sample carries millions of clones, around 90% recorded once. This TCR was sampled from a man aged 18 to 30 in good health. V is TRBV7-2 and J is TRBJ2-2; a possible D gene is TRBD2 (6 bases). The sequenced material came from naive CD4+ T cells sorted from blood. The sample's subset: CD45RA+ positively selected. For the CDR3, the DNA is TGTGCCAGCAGCGCGACTAGAGTCACCGGGGAGCTGTTTTTT. Translated, it gives CASSATRVTGELFF.